This T cell receptor beta chain emerged from a study of T cell repertoires in cytomegalovirus infection. About the study: Matching HLA type, along with CMV infection, was indicated by public TCR beta signatures.

General study points: The ex vivo response was dominated by HLA-C-restricted CMV-specific TCR beta clonotypes.

TCRdb passed the reads through MiXCR, listing each CDR3 protein once. The sample lists about 160,000 distinct CDR3 sequences, 17% seen once, with around 19% in the top ten. Germline V gene data show CDR1 as LNHDA and CDR2 as SQIVND (reference sequence). V was clipped by 7 bases and J by 13 bases, with 13 bases between them. CDR3 length equals 11 residues. In the case of this clonotype: Antigen unknown.

The sequence was obtained from a human donor in good health (CMV status not recorded). Some clones in this sample may be carry-over from other donors' samples. The chain uses TRBV19 and TRBJ2-2; D unclear. The sample consisted of CD8+ T cells from PBMCs. In DNA, the CDR3 is TGTGCCAGTACTGACGCTCTCCGGCTGTTTTTT. Residues: CASTDALRLFF.